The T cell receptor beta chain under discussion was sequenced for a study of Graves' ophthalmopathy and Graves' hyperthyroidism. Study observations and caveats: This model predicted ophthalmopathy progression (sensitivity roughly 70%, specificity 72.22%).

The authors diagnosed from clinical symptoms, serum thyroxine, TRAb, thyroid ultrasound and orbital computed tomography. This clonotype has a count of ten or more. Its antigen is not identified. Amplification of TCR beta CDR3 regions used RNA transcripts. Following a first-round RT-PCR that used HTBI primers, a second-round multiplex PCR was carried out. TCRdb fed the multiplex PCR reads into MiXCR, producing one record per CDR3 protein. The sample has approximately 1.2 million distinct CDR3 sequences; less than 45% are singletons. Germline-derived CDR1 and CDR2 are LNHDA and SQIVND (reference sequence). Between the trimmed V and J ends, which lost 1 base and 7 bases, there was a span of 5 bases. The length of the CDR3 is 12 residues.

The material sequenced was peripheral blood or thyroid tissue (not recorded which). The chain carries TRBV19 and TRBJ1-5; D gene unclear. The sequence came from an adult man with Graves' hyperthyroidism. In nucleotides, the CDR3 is TGTGCCAGTAGTATAGGCGCCCAGCCCCAGCATTTT. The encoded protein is CASSIGAQPQHF.